This T cell receptor beta chain was identified during a study of blood T cell repertoires in COVID-19. Study information: Spain, Italy and the United States supplied samples that represented acute and convalescent COVID-19. T cells, B-cell-depleted T cells, or PBMCs provided the cDNA or gDNA that served as material.

Between the trimmed V and J ends, which lost 0 bases and 6 bases, there was a span of 9 bases. In germline, CDR1 is SGDLS, CDR2 YYNGEE. The CDR3 consists of 13 residues. Measured with immunoSEQ multiplex PCR; TCRdb has only the in-frame clones, and not every one. The data show roughly 68,000 clones, nearly 90% seen once. The sequenced material came from peripheral blood. The gene calls are TRBV9 and TRBJ2-5, with D unclear. The clonotype was recovered from a woman aged 50 to 60 with COVID-19, enrolled during active disease. CDR3 in amino acids: CASSVDSIKTQYF. The CDR3 DNA reads TGTGCCAGCAGCGTAGACTCAATTAAGACCCAGTACTTC.